Included here is one T cell receptor beta chain sequence, with context. Germline-derived CDR1 and CDR2 are MNHEY and SVGEGT. This CDR3 is built from 16 residues. The V end was cut by 5 bases, the J end by 7 bases, with 18 bases between. The data were taken from a study of blood T cell repertoires in COVID-19. Whole-study context: From T cells, B-cell-depleted T cells, or PBMCs came the material, which was cDNA or gDNA.

Profiled with immunoSEQ multiplex PCR; TCRdb holds only in-frame clones, not every one. Counted here are some 90,000 clones, around 82% occurring once; the ten biggest clones make up roughly a tenth. The chain has TRBV6-2 or TRBV6-3 and TRBJ1-6, with unresolved D. The TCR originated in a man between 65 and 85 years old with active or convalescent COVID-19. Sample: peripheral blood. This CDR3 is CASSMMRTGLNSPLHF. In nucleotides, the CDR3 is TGTGCCAGCAGTATGATGCGAACGGGTCTCAATTCACCCCTCCACTTT.